The 3 T cell receptor beta chains reported below all come from one sample, sequenced in a study of blood T cell repertoires in COVID-19 (dated by TCRdb to 2018 to 2020). To prepare the library, the immunoSEQ multiplex PCR assay was applied. TCRdb took this table from immuneACCESS and kept in-frame rearrangements with V and J called. Such tables lack part of the clones; where checked against another copy, unresolved V genes explain under half of the gap, and the rest is unexplained. Here the sample has about 400,000 clones; about 87% occur a single time. The leading ten clones occupy around 2.9% of the sample. The source material was peripheral blood. The source is a human donor in a cohort sampled during active COVID-19.

This sequence joins TRBV7-9 and TRBJ1-6; 8 nucleotides align to TRBD1. This CDR3 comprises 15 residues. CDR1 and CDR2 from the germline V gene are SEHNR and FQNEAQ (reference sequence). With 5 bases clipped from V and 7 bases from J, the junction kept 7 bases outside the gene matches. The CDR3 DNA reads as TGTGCCAGCAGCGCAAGACAGGGGATGAATTCACCCCTCCACTTT. Translating gives CASSARQGMNSPLHF.

A note on this clone: The sample carries other DNA sequences with the same CDR3. The genes are TRBV19 and TRBJ2-5, with no clear D. V was trimmed by 1 base and J by 1 base, leaving 4 bases between them. The CDR3 covers 13 residues. CDR1 and CDR2 (germline): LNHDA, SQIVND (reference sequence). The chain's CDR3 is CASSIAGQETQYF. The CDR3 coding sequence is TGTGCCAGTAGTATAGCAGGCCAAGAGACCCAGTACTTC.

V usage is TRBV30 and J usage is TRBJ1-1, with TRBD1 matching 7 bases. CDR3 length equals 13 residues. V lost 1 base to trimming and J lost 6 bases; unmatched junction nucleotides: 5. Germline assignment: CDR1 GTSNPN and CDR2 SVGIG (reference sequence). The CDR3 loop reads CAWSDRGLSEAFF. The CDR3 coding sequence is TGTGCCTGGAGTGACAGGGGCCTCTCTGAAGCTTTCTTT. Complete variable domain (other parts from reference TRBV30 and TRBJ1-1): SQTIHQWPATLVQPVGSPLSLECTVEGTSNPNLYWYRQAAGRGLQLLFYSVGIGQISSEVPQNLSASRPQDRQFILSSKKLLLSDSGFYLCAWSDRGLSEAFFGQGTRLTVV.